This TCR beta chain is drawn from a study of CD8 T cells in ankylosing spondylitis. Overall study findings and caveats: Matched synovial fluid from ankylosing spondylitis patients was reported to be enriched for disease-linked clones. Certain motif variants had earlier appeared in reactive arthritis synovial fluid and blood.

Each CDR3 protein gets one entry after TCRdb re-called the 5' RACE reads with MiXCR. Counted here are about 140,000 distinct CDR3 sequences, 7% to 9% occurring once; the ten biggest clones make up 7.3%. As regards this clonotype: Its cognate antigen is unknown. A junction boundary mismatches the germline segment, possibly from a read error.

The CDR3 totals 18 residues. This receptor was taken from a male donor with ankylosing spondylitis. The genes are TRBV12-3 or TRBV12-4 and TRBJ2-1, with D possibly TRBD1 on 5 matching bases. Sequencing used synovial fluid, either unsorted or a sorted T cell fraction (not recorded which). CDR3 DNA sequence: TGTGCCTGCAGTTTAGAGTTTCAGGGAATCGGTGTCTACAATGAGCAGTTCTTC. Translation gives CACSLEFQGIGVYNEQFF.